Presented here are 20 T cell receptor beta chains from one specimen sequenced in a study of T cells after yellow fever vaccination. MiXCR, run by TCRdb on the 5' RACE reads, gives a single entry per CDR3 protein. The table records 400,000 to 450,000 distinct CDR3 sequences, around 19% of them present only once. The sample in question was PBMCs, obtained before the yellow fever booster vaccination. These TCRs come from a man aged 18-30 years who received the YFV17D yellow fever vaccine.

V and J are TRBV20-1 and TRBJ2-5, with TRBD1 as a possible D gene (5 bases). Germline CDR1 is DFQATT and CDR2 is SNEGSKA (reference sequence). V lost 6 bases and J 4 bases, leaving 12 bases between the germline ends. The CDR3 is 12 amino acids. The CDR3 DNA is TGCAGTGCCATAAGGGGCACAGAGACCCAGTACTTC. This gives the protein CSAIRGTETQYF.

This clonotype appeared a few times. The V and J genes are TRBV20-1 and TRBJ2-1; 11 bases line up with TRBD1. V gave up 6 bases and J gave up 6 bases; unmatched junction bases: 10. The CDR3 runs to 15 residues. Germline CDR1 reads DFQATT; CDR2 reads SNEGSKA (reference sequence). CDR3 DNA: TGCAGTGCACCCCTCGGGACAGGGGGACGCAATGAGCAGTTCTTC. Translated: CSAPLGTGGRNEQFF.

The chain couples TRBV18 to TRBJ2-7; 7 bases align to TRBD1. The V segment lost 1 base and the J segment 5 bases; nucleotides outside the gene matches: 2. Germline values: CDR1 KGHSH, CDR2 LQKENI. This CDR3 spans 13 amino acids. CDR3 DNA sequence: TGTGCCAGCTCACCACTGACAGGGCACGAGCAGTACGTC. Protein: CASSPLTGHEQYV.

The chain uses TRBV4-3 and TRBJ2-3; 12 nucleotides match TRBD2. With 4 bases clipped from V and 3 bases from J, the junction kept 5 bases outside the gene matches. The germline V gene encodes CDR1 LGHNA and CDR2 YSLEER. CDR3 length: 16 residues. The CDR3, as DNA: TGCGCCAGCAGCCTTAGACTAGCGGGGGAGACAGATACGCAGTATTTT. This gives the protein CASSLRLAGETDTQYF.

J is TRBJ1-1 and V is TRBV29-1; D is unresolved. Trimming removed 3 bases from V and 6 bases from J, with 14 bases in between. CDR1 is SQVTM, CDR2 ANQGSEA, per germline. The CDR3 covers 13 residues. DNA for the CDR3: TGCAGCGTTGAGACAATGGATAAACCTGAAGCTTTCTTT. Translating it yields CSVETMDKPEAFF. The full variable domain, in which reference TRBV29-1 and TRBJ1-1 provide the parts outside the CDR3, is SAVISQKPSRDICQRGTSLTIQCQVDSQVTMMFWYRQQPGQSLTLIATANQGSEATYESGFVIDKFPISRPNLTFSTLTVSNMSPEDSSIYLCSVETMDKPEAFFGQGTRLTVV.

The chain employs TRBV4-3 and TRBJ2-3; the D is unclear. The CDR3 is made up of 14 amino acids. Germline V lookup: CDR1 LGHNA, CDR2 YSLEER. V gave up 0 bases and J gave up 3 bases, with 7 bases separating them. The CDR3 bases are TGCGCCAGCAGCCAAGATAGCTGGACAGATACGCAGTATTTT. As protein: CASSQDSWTDTQYF.

This clonotype was recorded a few times. The chain combines TRBV4-2 with TRBJ2-3; 13 bases are a match to TRBD2. With V trimmed by 5 bases and J by 2 bases, 4 bases remained unmatched. The CDR3 length is 16 residues. Looked up from germline, CDR1 is LGHNA and CDR2 is YNFKEQ. The CDR3 region has the DNA TGTGCCAGCAGCGTGGGACTAGCGGGGTTCACAGATACGCAGTATTTT. Amino acids: CASSVGLAGFTDTQYF.

This clonotype has only a few counts. This chain connects TRBV4-3 to TRBJ1-1; no definite D call. Germline assignment: CDR1 LGHNA and CDR2 YSLEER. There are 17 residues in the CDR3. V was shortened by 4 bases and J by 5 bases, with 23 bases between the two germline ends. The CDR3 sequence is CASSPYQDARKWTEAFF. CDR3 in DNA: TGCGCCAGCAGCCCGTATCAGGACGCGAGGAAATGGACTGAAGCTTTCTTT.

This clonotype has just a few counts. The chain joins TRBV20-1 to TRBJ2-5; D unresolved. Germline CDR1 DFQATT, CDR2 SNEGSKA (reference sequence). The ends were cut back, 2 bases at V and 0 bases at J, with 4 bases in the middle. The CDR3 sequence is 12 residues long. The CDR3 loop reads CSARPDQETQYF. The CDR3 DNA sequence: TGCAGTGCTAGACCAGACCAAGAGACCCAGTACTTC.

The chain is built from TRBV9 and TRBJ2-5; D is undetermined. V lost 2 bases to trimming and J lost 1 base, with 12 bases between them. This CDR3 is built from 15 residues. The germline CDR1 and CDR2 sequences are SGDLS and YYNGEE. The CDR3 sequence is CASSVSPMTQETQYF. The CDR3 DNA reads as TGTGCCAGCAGCGTTTCCCCCATGACCCAAGAGACCCAGTACTTC. The full variable domain, with the rest looked up from reference TRBV9 and TRBJ2-5, is DSGVTQTPKHLITATGQRVTLRCSPRSGDLSVYWYQQSLDQGLQFLIQYYNGEERAKGNILERFSAQQFPDLHSELNLSSLELGDSALYFCASSVSPMTQETQYFGPGTRLLVL.

In its sample, this clonotype was seen a few times. The V gene is TRBV7-2, the J gene TRBJ1-6; no clear D gene. Per the germline V gene, CDR1 is SGHTA and CDR2 is FQGNSA. Trimming took off 6 bases at V and 10 bases at J, with 13 bases between the two ends. The CDR3 has 13 amino acids. CDR3 nucleotide sequence: TGTGCCAGCAGTTCAGATCCGGACTCACCCCTCCACTTT. Residues: CASSSDPDSPLHF.

This chain uses TRBV9 with TRBJ2-2; D remains unclear. CDR3 length: 15 amino acids. V lost 1 base to trimming and J lost 4 bases, with 11 bases between them. The germline CDR1 and CDR2 sequences are SGDLS and YYNGEE. In DNA, the CDR3 is TGTGCCAGCAGCGTATCAACCACGAGCACCGGGGAGCTGTTTTTT. Encoded protein: CASSVSTTSTGELFF.

This chain connects TRBV20-1 to TRBJ2-1; possible D gene TRBD2, 7 bases. Germline loops: CDR1 DFQATT, CDR2 SNEGSKA (reference sequence). The CDR3 has 14 amino acids. Trimming removed 6 bases at V and 2 bases at J, with 14 bases between. For the CDR3, the DNA is TGCAGTGCGTTTGCCGGGGGGCCCTACAATGAGCAGTTCTTC. It translates to CSAFAGGPYNEQFF.

This clonotype was picked up a small number of times. DNA of the CDR3: TGTGCCAGCAGCTTAATACGTTCGGGTGAGCAGTTCTTC. Translation: CASSLIRSGEQFF. The chain employs TRBV7-3 and TRBJ2-1; D is undetermined. CDR3 length: 13 amino acids. Germline lookup yields CDR1 SGHTA and CDR2 FQGTGA. Trimming cost V 1 base and J 9 bases, with 10 bases left between them.

In this sample, this clonotype turned up a few times. The rearrangement uses TRBV5-1 and TRBJ1-6; the D gene is possibly TRBD1 (6 bases). This CDR3 region has 17 residues. Trimming cost V 4 bases and J 0 bases, with 14 bases left between them. CDR1 and CDR2 from the germline V gene are SGHRS and YFSETQ. This chain's CDR3 is CASSMEQGSSYNSPLHF. For the CDR3, the DNA is TGCGCCAGCAGCATGGAACAGGGAAGCTCCTATAATTCACCCCTCCACTTT.

The chain employs TRBV7-9 and TRBJ1-4; D not certain. V dropped 3 bases and J dropped 7 bases, with 6 bases sitting between them. This CDR3 is 12 amino acids long. Germline V lookup: CDR1 SEHNR, CDR2 FQNEAQ (reference sequence). Written as DNA, the CDR3 is TGTGCCAGCAGCTTTTATAGTGAAAAACTGTTTTTT. It translates to CASSFYSEKLFF.

The chain carries TRBV6-5 and TRBJ2-3; D remains unclear. The CDR3 totals 12 residues. V was shortened by 7 bases and J by 6 bases, with 11 bases between the two germline ends. CDR1 and CDR2 from the germline V gene are MNHEY and SVGAGI. The CDR3 nucleotides read TGTGCCAGCACCTCCGATGGGGATACGCAGTATTTT. This gives the protein CASTSDGDTQYF.

The table lists this clonotype with a few counts. This sequence joins TRBV12-3 or TRBV12-4 and TRBJ2-5; D might be TRBD1 (5 bases). This CDR3 contains 15 residues. The V and J ends lost 8 bases and 2 bases respectively, with 18 bases between them. CDR3 sequence: CASLDQDTPQETQYF. CDR3 coding DNA: TGTGCCAGCCTCGATCAGGACACGCCACAAGAGACCCAGTACTTC.

The rearrangement joins TRBV6-5 to TRBJ2-1, with D tentatively TRBD2 (7 bases). In germline, CDR1 is MNHEY, CDR2 SVGAGI. The CDR3 sequence is 15 residues long. Trimming took 5 bases from V and 8 from J, leaving 19 bases between them. The CDR3 spells CASSPRGAFDYEQFF. The CDR3, as DNA: TGTGCCAGCAGTCCCCGGGGGGCTTTCGATTATGAGCAGTTCTTC.

This clonotype came up a few times. This chain's CDR3 is CSAREQGWTYNEQFF. For the CDR3, the DNA is TGCAGTGCTAGAGAACAGGGGTGGACCTACAATGAGCAGTTCTTC. The chain links TRBV20-1 to TRBJ2-1; the match to TRBD1 covers 7 bases. CDR1 and CDR2 from the germline V gene are DFQATT and SNEGSKA (reference sequence). With 0 bases clipped from V and 2 bases from J, the junction kept 4 bases outside the gene matches. The CDR3 covers 15 residues.